These T cell receptor beta chains were read from a single sample in a study of T-cell reconstitution after alpha-beta-depleted transplantation in children. Each CDR3 protein is one row after TCRdb ran MiXCR on the PCR reads. The table has 200,000 to 250,000 distinct CDR3 sequences, 6.6% seen once; the top ten hold 5.5%. This sample comprised PBMCs, obtained before TCRalphabeta/CD19-depleted stem cell transplant. The receptors derive from a boy younger than 10 with acute lymphoblastic leukemia, due to receive a stem cell transplant. CDR3s include the opening cysteine and the closing phenylalanine or tryptophan. A D gene is named only where the DNA matches it firmly. Clone size is not always given. Where it is, it says once, few, many or a class for expanded clones.

cdr3_aa	cdr3_nt	j_call	clone_size	v_call	d_call	cdr3_length
CASSFRGENEAFF	TGTGCCAGCAGCTTCCGGGGAGAGAATGAAGCTTTCTTT	TRBJ1-1	many	TRBV7-9	-	13
CASSDTGQATEKLFF	TGCGCCAGCAGCGATACGGGACAGGCTACTGAAAAACTGTTTTTT	TRBJ1-4	many	TRBV5-1	TRBD1	15
CASSPGLAGVGMYEQYF	TGTGCCAGCAGCCCAGGACTAGCGGGAGTCGGTATGTACGAGCAGTACTTC	TRBJ2-7	few	TRBV28	TRBD2	17
CASRTTGGTYEQYF	TGTGCCAGCAGAACGACAGGGGGTACCTACGAGCAGTACTTC	TRBJ2-7	many	TRBV6-2/TRBV6-3	TRBD1	14
CASSPGLTGANTGELFF	TGTGCCAGCAGCCCAGGTCTGACGGGGGCAAACACCGGGGAGCTGTTTTTT	TRBJ2-2	few	TRBV7-6	-	17
CASSPRPSGETQYF	TGTGCCAGCAGCCCCCGACCTAGCGGGGAGACCCAGTACTTC	TRBJ2-5	-	TRBV11-2	TRBD2	14
CDSSLGSTSGFLGYEQYF	TGTGACAGCAGCTTAGGTTCGACTAGCGGGTTTCTTGGGTACGAGCAGTACTTC	TRBJ2-7	-	TRBV11-2	TRBD2	18
CASSLVFRGTRSDEQFF	TGTGCCAGCAGCTTAGTATTCCGGGGGACTAGGAGCGATGAGCAGTTCTTC	TRBJ2-1	many	TRBV11-2	TRBD2	17
CASNMGLRETQYF	TGTGCCAGCAACATGGGCCTGAGAGAGACCCAGTACTTC	TRBJ2-5	few	TRBV12-3/TRBV12-4	-	13
CASSLTDVQETQYF	TGTGCCAGCAGCTTGACTGACGTCCAAGAGACCCAGTACTTC	TRBJ2-5	-	TRBV5-4	-	14
CASTERETQSATQYF	TGTGCCAGCACCGAAAGGGAGACACAAAGTGCGACGCAGTATTTT	TRBJ2-3	many	TRBV28	-	15
CSARDPGLEPQHF	TGCAGTGCTAGAGATCCGGGGTTGGAGCCCCAGCATTTT	TRBJ1-5	-	TRBV20-1	-	13
CASSFTGGSPTNEKLFF	TGTGCCAGCAGCTTTACAGGGGGATCTCCCACTAATGAAAAACTGTTTTTT	TRBJ1-4	-	TRBV7-9	TRBD1	17
CASTSRETSSADEQFF	TGTGCCAGCACCTCCCGTGAGACTAGCAGTGCGGACGAGCAGTTCTTC	TRBJ2-1	many	TRBV6-1	TRBD2	16
CASSISWGDEQYF	TGTGCCAGCAGCATTAGTTGGGGTGACGAGCAGTACTTC	TRBJ2-7	many	TRBV7-8	-	13
CASSSQGQVGTEAFF	TGTGCCAGCAGTTCTCAAGGACAGGTTGGGACTGAAGCTTTCTTT	TRBJ1-1	-	TRBV12-3/TRBV12-4	TRBD1	15
CASSSRGAEETQYF	TGTGCCAGCAGTTCTCGGGGGGCGGAAGAGACCCAGTACTTC	TRBJ2-5	many	TRBV28	-	14
CASSLGSRNEQFF	TGTGCCAGCAGCTTAGGATCACGGAATGAGCAGTTCTTC	TRBJ2-1	many	TRBV7-8	-	13
CASSPEGEGPQHF	TGTGCCAGCAGCCCAGAGGGAGAGGGGCCCCAGCATTTT	TRBJ1-5	-	TRBV7-2	-	13
CSASRQGVPGQPQHF	TGCAGTGCTAGCCGACAGGGGGTCCCGGGTCAGCCCCAGCATTTT	TRBJ1-5	-	TRBV20-1	TRBD1	15
CASSYGFGQVYNEQFF	TGTGCCAGCAGTTACGGTTTCGGCCAGGTCTACAATGAGCAGTTCTTC	TRBJ2-1	many	TRBV6-5	-	16
CASSPGLGQGVDQPQHF	TGTGCCAGCTCACCAGGGCTGGGACAGGGGGTGGATCAGCCCCAGCATTTT	TRBJ1-5	many	TRBV18	TRBD1	17
CPSSVASGGETQYF	TGTCCCAGCAGCGTAGCTTCCGGTGGAGAGACCCAGTACTTC	TRBJ2-5	many	TRBV9	-	14